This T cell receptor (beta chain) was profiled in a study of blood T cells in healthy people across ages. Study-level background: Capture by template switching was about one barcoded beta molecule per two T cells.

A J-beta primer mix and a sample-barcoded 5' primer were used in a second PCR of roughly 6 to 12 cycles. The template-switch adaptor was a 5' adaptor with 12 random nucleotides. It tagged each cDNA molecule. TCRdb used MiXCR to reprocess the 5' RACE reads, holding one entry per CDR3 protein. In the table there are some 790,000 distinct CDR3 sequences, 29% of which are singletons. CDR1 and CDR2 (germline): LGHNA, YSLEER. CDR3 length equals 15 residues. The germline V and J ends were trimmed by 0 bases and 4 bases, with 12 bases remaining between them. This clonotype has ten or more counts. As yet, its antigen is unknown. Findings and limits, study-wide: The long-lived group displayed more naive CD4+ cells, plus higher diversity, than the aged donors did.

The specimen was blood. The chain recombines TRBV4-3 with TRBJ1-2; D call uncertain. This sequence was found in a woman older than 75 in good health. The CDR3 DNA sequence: TGCGCCAGCAGCCAAGAGGTGGCGGTTGGCTATGGCTACACCTTC. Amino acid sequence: CASSQEVAVGYGYTF.